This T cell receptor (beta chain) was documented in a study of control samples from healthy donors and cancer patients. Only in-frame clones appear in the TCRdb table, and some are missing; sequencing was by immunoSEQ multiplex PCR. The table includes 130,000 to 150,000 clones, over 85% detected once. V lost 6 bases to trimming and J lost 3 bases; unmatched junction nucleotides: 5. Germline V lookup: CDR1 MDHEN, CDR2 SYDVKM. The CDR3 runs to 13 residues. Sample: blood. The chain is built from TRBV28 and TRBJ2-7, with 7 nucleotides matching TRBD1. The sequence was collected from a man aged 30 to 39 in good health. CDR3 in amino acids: CASSRQGYYEQYF. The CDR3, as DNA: TGTGCCAGCAGCCGACAGGGATACTACGAGCAGTACTTC. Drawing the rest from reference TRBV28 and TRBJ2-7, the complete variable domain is DVKVTQSSRYLVKRTGEKVFLECVQDMDHENMFWYRQDPGLGLRLIYFSYDVKMKEKGDIPEGYSVSREKKERFSLILESASTNQTSMYLCASSRQGYYEQYFGPGTRLTVT.